This TCR beta chain is drawn from a study of blood T cell repertoires in COVID-19. Original handling: Reference gene primer amplification gave estimated nucleated cell counts. Profiled with immunoSEQ multiplex PCR; TCRdb holds only in-frame clones, not every one. That table gives V, J and clone size, and the DNA gave D and trimming. Here the sample spans 9,000 to 13,000 clones, around 90% being singletons. This receptor was taken from a human donor in a cohort sampled during active COVID-19. Sequencing was performed on peripheral blood.

In nucleotides, the CDR3 is TGTGCCATCAGCGGGGGGGTCGGCAATCAGCCCCAGCATTTT. Its protein is CAISGGVGNQPQHF. The chain uses TRBV10-3 and TRBJ1-5; a possible D gene is TRBD1 (5 bases). CDR1 is ENHRY and CDR2 is SYGVKD in the germline V gene. This CDR3 region has 14 residues. With 6 bases removed from V and 2 bases from J, the gap between germline ends came to 11 bases.